The subject of this entry is one T cell receptor (beta chain). Its antigen is currently unknown. This may stem from a read error, because a much larger clone lies one nucleotide away. The sample belongs to a study of blood T cells in healthy people across ages. Study-wide findings and caveats: Researchers judged that diversity estimates from one million T cells fell short of true values. Greater diversity and more naive CD4+ cells were seen in long-lived donors than in aged donors.

Germline V gives CDR1 MNHEY, CDR2 SVGEGT. The CDR3 is made up of 12 amino acids. Then a second PCR, running about 7 to 11 cycles, was carried out with a sample-barcoded 5' primer and a J-beta primer mix. A 12-random-nucleotide template-switch adaptor tagged each cDNA molecule. MiXCR, applied by TCRdb to the 5' RACE reads, yields one record per CDR3 protein. Among fewer than 1 million distinct CDR3 sequences listed, under 45% were seen once. The TCR was taken from a man aged 55 to 70 in good health. Sequenced: blood. The chain joins TRBV6-2 or TRBV6-3 to TRBJ1-1; D not resolved. CDR3 DNA: TGTGCCAGCACCTCAGTGAACACTGATGCTTTCTTT. It codes for CASTSVNTDAFF.